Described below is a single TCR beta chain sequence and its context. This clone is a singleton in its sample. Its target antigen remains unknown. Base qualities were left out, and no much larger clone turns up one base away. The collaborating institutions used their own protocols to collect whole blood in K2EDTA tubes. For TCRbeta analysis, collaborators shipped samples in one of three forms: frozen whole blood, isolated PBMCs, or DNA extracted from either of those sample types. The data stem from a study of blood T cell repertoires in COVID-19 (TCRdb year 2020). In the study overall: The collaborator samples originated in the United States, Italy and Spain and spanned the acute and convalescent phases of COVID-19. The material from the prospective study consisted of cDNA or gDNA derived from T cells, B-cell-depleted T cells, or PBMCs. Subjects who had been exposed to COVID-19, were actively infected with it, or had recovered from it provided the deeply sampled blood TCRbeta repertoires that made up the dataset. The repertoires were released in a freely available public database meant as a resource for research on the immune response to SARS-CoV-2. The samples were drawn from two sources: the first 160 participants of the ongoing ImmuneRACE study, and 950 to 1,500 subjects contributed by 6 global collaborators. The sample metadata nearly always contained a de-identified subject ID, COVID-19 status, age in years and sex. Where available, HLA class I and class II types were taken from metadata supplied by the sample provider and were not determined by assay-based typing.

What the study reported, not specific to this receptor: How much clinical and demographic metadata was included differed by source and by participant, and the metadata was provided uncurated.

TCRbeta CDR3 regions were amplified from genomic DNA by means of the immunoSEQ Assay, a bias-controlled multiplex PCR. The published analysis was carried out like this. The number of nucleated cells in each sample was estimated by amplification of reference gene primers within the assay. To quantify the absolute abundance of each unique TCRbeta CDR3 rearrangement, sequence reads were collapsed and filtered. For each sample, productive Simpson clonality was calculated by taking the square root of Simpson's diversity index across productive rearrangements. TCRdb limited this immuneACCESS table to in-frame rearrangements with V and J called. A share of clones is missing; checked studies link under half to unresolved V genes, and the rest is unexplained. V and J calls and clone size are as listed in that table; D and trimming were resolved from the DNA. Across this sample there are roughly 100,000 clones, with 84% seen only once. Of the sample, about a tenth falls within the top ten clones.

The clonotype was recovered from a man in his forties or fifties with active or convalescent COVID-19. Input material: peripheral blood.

The sequenced DNA: TGTGCCAGCAGCGCACCCGGGGGGTTAGCCAAAAACATTCAGTACTTC. It translates to CASSAPGGLAKNIQYF. This sequence uses TRBV3-1 (or the pseudogene TRBV3-2) and TRBJ2-4; TRBD2 matches 7 bases in the middle. V lost 5 bases and J lost 0 bases, and the count of bases not matched to a germline gene is 7. The CDR3 holds 16 amino acids from the cysteine to the phenylalanine. Just CDR3 DNA is preserved here, 48 bases in frame from base 1. The germline V gene (reference sequence) gives CDR1 as LGHDT and CDR2 as YNNKEL.